This T cell receptor beta chain was obtained from a study of T-cell reconstitution after alpha-beta-depleted transplantation in children. This clonotype was recorded at least ten times. The antigen remains undetermined. In germline, CDR1 is ENHRY, CDR2 SYGVKD. With 6 bases removed from V and 3 bases from J, the gap between germline ends came to 24 bases. This CDR3 region has 17 residues. The study's findings and limits: Several hundred expanded graft clones reportedly were the source of alpha-beta T cells about two months after transplant. Recipient T cells and thymic progenitors that survived gave rise to the high TCRbeta diversity observed at day 60 in some patients.

Researchers prepared the TCRbeta library using unique molecular identifiers, the study reports. TCRdb called the PCR reads again in MiXCR, with one record for every CDR3 protein. Among just under 250,000 distinct CDR3 sequences listed, over 20% were seen once. This TCR derives from a girl aged 2-10 years with Fanconi anemia, due to receive a stem cell transplant. This specimen consisted of PBMCs, obtained before TCRalphabeta/CD19-depleted stem cell transplant. This sequence joins TRBV10-3 and TRBJ2-7; D tentatively reads TRBD1 or TRBD2 (5 bases each). As DNA, the CDR3 is TGTGCCATCAGAAGTGCTATCGTCCGGGACGGACGCTACGAGCAGTACTTC. Translated, it gives CAIRSAIVRDGRYEQYF.